The clone carrying this T cell receptor beta chain has just a few counts. Its cognate antigen is unknown. TCRdb re-called the 5' RACE reads with MiXCR, one entry per CDR3 protein. This table holds roughly 92,000 distinct CDR3 sequences, 12% found once. Germline CDR1 MNHEY, CDR2 SVGEGT. The CDR3 consists of 19 residues. Deletions cut 3 bases from V and 2 bases from J, with 23 bases between. The entry originates in a study of early T cells in non-severe SARS-CoV-2 infection. Background on the study: Bulk RNA taken from unsorted whole blood was sequenced, leaving chains unpaired.

Study-wide findings and caveats: Matches to VDJdb favored anti-spike CD8 responses and missed private and CD4 specificities.

Sequences were derived from whole blood, sampled at baseline. This receptor was obtained from an adult who was a healthcare worker with PCR-confirmed SARS-CoV-2 infection or an uninfected control (not recorded which). This chain joins TRBV6-2 or TRBV6-3 and TRBJ1-5; D may be TRBD1 (6 bases). CDR3 nucleotides: TGTGCCAGCAGTTATATACTACGACAGGCGGGGATTGGCAATCAGCCCCAGCATTTT. Protein product: CASSYILRQAGIGNQPQHF.